Given below is one T cell receptor beta chain in context. The second PCR ran roughly 6 to 11 cycles with a sample-barcoded 5' primer and J-beta primers. The template-switch adaptor, which had 12 random nucleotides, put a tag on each cDNA molecule. CDR3-containing paired-end reads numbering at least 2.5 million came from each sample. In TCRdb, the 5' RACE reads were re-called with MiXCR into one record per CDR3 protein. Of roughly 1,700,000 distinct CDR3 sequences in the sample, 28% are singletons; the top ten hold about 7.7%. This sample is part of a study of blood T cells in healthy people across ages. The wider study: Through template switching, about one barcoded beta molecule was captured per two T cells, as measured in model experiments.

The CDR3 is made up of 12 amino acids. Germline loops: CDR1 SQVTM, CDR2 ANQGSEA. V lost 6 bases to trimming and J lost 4 bases, with 10 bases between them. The rearrangement links TRBV29-1 to TRBJ2-1; D is undetermined. This TCR was recovered from a woman aged 25 to 45 in good health. The specimen sequenced was blood. The CDR3 coding sequence is TGCAGCGTGGTGACTTCTTACAATGAGCAGTTCTTC. Translated: CSVVTSYNEQFF.